These T cell receptor beta chains were read from a single sample in a study of beta chain features in type 1 diabetes. Libraries were prepared by immunoSEQ multiplex PCR; TCRdb keeps only in-frame clonotypes and omits some of them. Among 300,000 to 350,000 clones listed, 12% to 15% were seen once. Sequencing was performed on central memory CD4+ T cells from blood. All receptors come from a man aged 25 to 45 in good health. CDR3s leave out the opening cysteine and the closing phenylalanine or tryptophan. The D gene is left open where the match is weak.

j_call	d_call	v_call	cdr3_aa
TRBJ2-2	.	TRBV4-1	ASSLRGNTGELF
TRBJ2-5	.	TRBV9	ASSVVQGGQETQY
TRBJ2-3	TRBD2	TRBV9	ASSVDVWTSASDTQY
TRBJ2-7	TRBD1	TRBV7-6	ASSLGKPGQISYEQY
TRBJ1-6	.	TRBV12-5	ASGSRSYSPLH
TRBJ1-1	.	TRBV11-2	ASSLRGGMNTEAF
TRBJ1-1	.	TRBV10-3	AIRGQGGGTEAF
TRBJ1-5	.	TRBV7-8	ASSLMGSGQSNQPQH
TRBJ2-5	TRBD1	TRBV7-2	ASSRGQIETQY
TRBJ2-1	.	TRBV19	ASSNGGASNEQF
TRBJ2-1	TRBD2	TRBV7-2	ASSLGVISGRFEQF
TRBJ1-4	TRBD1	TRBV5-1	ASSTTGTGSINEKLF
TRBJ2-5	.	TRBV10-3	AISESITIQRETQY
TRBJ2-5	.	TRBV25-1	ASSDLGTQETQY
TRBJ2-3	.	TRBV15	ATSVTRDTQY
TRBJ2-1	.	TRBV30	AWSVGDTTFYNEQF
TRBJ2-5	.	TRBV5-1	ASSLERAVPTQETQY
TRBJ1-2	.	TRBV9	ACSVGSSYGYT
TRBJ2-5	.	TRBV5-4	ASSLGGTQGQETQY
TRBJ2-3	TRBD2	TRBV9	ASSVGERGLPLDTQY
TRBJ1-4	.	TRBV28	ASSLVQGEKLF
TRBJ2-1	.	TRBV6-1	ASSEMWTRRGNEQF
TRBJ1-3	.	TRBV6-6	ASRREEAGNTIY
TRBJ1-2	.	TRBV30	AWSGIRGYT
TRBJ1-2	.	TRBV6-5	ASTPTGMIYGYT
TRBJ2-7	TRBD2	TRBV6-5	AARGVGEQY
TRBJ1-1	.	TRBV6-1	ASSGWQGGTEAF
TRBJ1-1	TRBD1	TRBV6-1	ASSEAAAGGFYGAEAF
TRBJ1-2	.	TRBV5-6	ASSLANSYGYT
TRBJ2-5	.	TRBV10-2	ASSATTVQETQY
TRBJ2-3	.	TRBV11-2	ASSLEDTQY
TRBJ1-4	.	TRBV18	ASSTGRINEKLF
TRBJ2-3	.	TRBV18	ASSPRHTDTQY
TRBJ2-2	.	TRBV14	ASSQGSGHTGELF
TRBJ2-1	.	TRBV6-6	ASTGRSYNEQF
TRBJ2-7	TRBD2	TRBV6-1	ASSMALAGIYEQY
TRBJ2-5	.	TRBV29-1	SVESQETQY
TRBJ1-2	TRBD1	TRBV7-2	ASSSSGGAGYGYT
TRBJ1-2	.	TRBV6-5	ASSYLPLPSYGYT
TRBJ1-6	.	TRBV6-4	ASIKAFHSPLH
TRBJ1-5	.	TRBV27	ASRQGWGQPQH
TRBJ2-1	TRBD2	TRBV7-8	ASSASGSGQF
TRBJ2-7	TRBD2	TRBV5-1	ASRREGGVARSYEQY
TRBJ1-4	TRBD1	TRBV7-9	ASSPYGTEGEKLF
TRBJ2-6	TRBD1	TRBV6-5	ASSYQQGDVLT
TRBJ2-2	.	TRBV7-9	ASSLTSNTGELF
TRBJ1-5	.	TRBV5-1	ASSPGRMRPQH
TRBJ2-5	.	TRBV18	ASSPGLEETQY
TRBJ2-7	.	TRBV6-5	ASSAIYEQY
TRBJ1-2	.	TRBV29-1	SVRASNYGYT
TRBJ1-2	TRBD1	TRBV27	ASSLSTRGAEGYT
TRBJ2-7	TRBD1	TRBV9	ASSVGIQGAYEQY